The subject of this entry is one TCR beta chain. Its antigen is unidentified. The data belong to a study of cytomegalovirus exposure and HLA in healthy donors. The PCR had 60 Vbeta and 13 Jbeta primers. The assay was immunoSEQ multiplex PCR, and TCRdb's table has in-frame clones only and misses some. The data hold 100,000 to 150,000 clones, with 74% observed a single time. Study findings and constraints: Upon later analysis, TCR association rates were observed to vary by HLA locus, being highest for DRB1 and lowest for HLA-C. There were 150 to 200 TCR beta chains listed as cytomegalovirus-associated. In a later analysis, several top co-occurrence clusters appeared linked to parvovirus B19, influenza, CMV and Epstein-Barr virus. In an earlier analysis, in some 540 donors, most V segments appeared productive either ~90% or ~30% of the time.

Germline V gives CDR1 MNHEY, CDR2 SVGAGI. The germline V and J ends were trimmed by 6 bases and 3 bases, with 12 bases remaining between them. CDR3 length equals 13 residues. The sequenced sample was PBMCs. The TCR originated in a woman between 50 and 59 years old in good health and CMV-seropositive. The rearrangement uses TRBV6-5 and TRBJ2-7; the D gene is possibly TRBD1 (6 bases). The CDR3, as DNA: TGTGCCAGCAGGGAGACAGGAGGCTACGAGCAGTACTTC. It encodes CASRETGGYEQYF.